A selection of T cell receptor beta chains follows, all from one sample in a study of blood T cell repertoires in COVID-19. Sequencing was performed with immunoSEQ multiplex PCR; in TCRdb, only in-frame clones are kept and a portion is missing. This table holds approximately 210,000 clones, less than 95% found once. The specimen sequenced was peripheral blood. The receptors shown here come from a man aged 30 to 39 with COVID-19, enrolled during active disease. Both conserved end residues are part of each CDR3. The D gene is left open where the match is weak. Expanded clones are given a class, and other clones once, few, many or no size at all.

>TRBJ1-2|once|TRBD1|TRBV7-9
CASSLQGQGARYTF
TGTGCCAGCAGCCTTCAGGGACAGGGGGCCAGGTACACCTTC
>TRBJ2-1|.|TRBD2|TRBV19
CASRAGLAGGINEQFF
TGTGCCAGTAGGGCGGGACTAGCGGGGGGCATAAATGAGCAGTTCTTC
>TRBJ1-1|.|.|TRBV4-1
CASSQDATRGNTEAFF
TGCGCCAGCAGCCAAGACGCGACCAGGGGGAACACTGAAGCTTTCTTT
>TRBJ1-1|.|TRBD1|TRBV6-6
CASSGQGNTEAFF
TGTGCCAGCAGTGGACAGGGGAACACTGAAGCTTTCTTT
>TRBJ2-7|.|TRBD1|TRBV5-1
CASSLRGQDSYEQYF
TGCGCCAGCAGCTTGAGGGGACAGGACTCCTACGAGCAGTACTTC
>TRBJ1-3|.|.|TRBV2
CASSERTDSGNTIYF
TGTGCCAGCAGCGAAAGGACAGACTCTGGAAACACCATATATTTT
>TRBJ1-2|.|.|TRBV30
CAWSEYRRFSNYGYTF
TGTGCCTGGAGTGAGTACAGGCGATTCTCTAACTATGGCTACACCTTC
>TRBJ1-1|.|TRBD1|TRBV6-2/TRBV6-3
CASSYQGGNTEAFF
TGTGCCAGCAGTTACCAGGGGGGAAACACTGAAGCTTTCTTT
>TRBJ1-1|.|.|TRBV11-3
CASSSTANTEAFF
TGTGCCAGCAGCTCGACAGCGAACACTGAAGCTTTCTTT
>TRBJ2-1|.|TRBD1|TRBV10-3
CAISPGTGRGENEQFF
TGTGCCATCAGTCCCGGGACAGGGAGAGGTGAGAATGAGCAGTTCTTC
>TRBJ1-2|once|TRBD1|TRBV5-4
CASSLAGGAGNYGYTF
TGTGCCAGCAGCTTGGCAGGGGGCGCGGGTAACTATGGCTACACCTTC
>TRBJ1-1|.|.|TRBV2
CASSLDREGTEAFF
TGTGCCAGCAGTCTGGACCGGGAGGGGACTGAAGCTTTCTTT
>TRBJ1-6|.|TRBD1|TRBV6-1
CASSGPQTGPGGSPLHF
TGTGCCAGCAGTGGCCCCCAGACAGGTCCAGGGGGATCACCCCTCCACTTT
>TRBJ1-6|once|TRBD1|TRBV6-5
CASSPGDRGNSPLHF
TGTGCCAGCAGCCCCGGGGACAGGGGCAATTCACCCCTCCACTTT
>TRBJ2-2|.|.|TRBV10-1
CASSLDRNLNTGELFF
TGCGCCAGCAGTCTAGACCGAAACCTTAACACCGGGGAGCTGTTTTTT
>TRBJ2-7|.|.|TRBV6-5
CASSKETRGPYEQYF
TGTGCCAGCAGCAAAGAAACCAGGGGACCCTACGAGCAGTACTTC
>TRBJ1-6|few|.|TRBV9
CASSPETGEGSPLHF
TGTGCCAGCAGCCCCGAGACGGGGGAGGGATCACCCCTCCACTTT
>TRBJ2-7|.|TRBD1|TRBV7-7
CASSPPSGQGTESYEQYF
TGTGCCAGCAGCCCCCCCTCCGGACAGGGGACCGAATCCTACGAGCAGTACTTC
>TRBJ1-1|.|.|TRBV5-1
CASSLLAGPNTEAFF
TGCGCCAGCAGCTTGCTGGCGGGGCCGAACACTGAAGCTTTCTTT
>TRBJ1-3|.|.|TRBV30
CAWSQGGASGNTIYF
TGTGCCTGGAGCCAAGGCGGGGCGTCGGGAAACACCATATATTTT
>TRBJ2-1|.|.|TRBV4-1
CASSQDRGPNEQFF
TGCGCCAGCAGCCAAGATCGAGGGCCCAATGAGCAGTTCTTC
>TRBJ1-6|.|.|TRBV5-1
CASSSGWSSYNSPLHF
TGCGCCAGCAGCTCGGGGTGGAGCTCCTATAATTCACCCCTCCACTTT